The 4 T cell receptor beta chains in this list originate from one sample, sequenced in a study of shared clonotypes between healthy human individuals. Sequenced by immunoSEQ multiplex PCR; TCRdb stores in-frame clones only, minus some. Found here are some 480,000 clones, 70% to 85% of them singletons; the top ten hold 10% to 15%. The sequenced sample was PBMCs. These receptors originate from a woman in her 40s in good health. Some clones in this sample may be carry-over from other donors' samples.

The chain recombines TRBV5-4 with TRBJ2-3; no clear D gene. Looked up from germline, CDR1 is SGHNT and CDR2 is YYREEE (reference sequence). V lost 0 bases and J lost 14, with 13 bases in between. The CDR3 consists of 12 residues. The CDR3 nucleotides read TGTGCCAGCAGCTTGGAAGGTGCAGCTGGGTATTTT. Amino acid sequence: CASSLEGAAGYF.

The rearrangement links TRBV7-3 to TRBJ1-2; no clear D gene. Germline loops: CDR1 SGHTA, CDR2 FQGTGA. V lost 5 bases and J 2 bases, leaving 15 bases between the germline ends. The CDR3 totals 15 residues. The CDR3 DNA reads as TGTGCCAGCAGCCCAGGCCCCACAGCGAACTATGGCTACACCTTC. The encoded protein is CASSPGPTANYGYTF.

V and J are TRBV5-4 and TRBJ2-2; tentatively, D is TRBD2 (5 bases). The germline CDR1 and CDR2 sequences are SGHNT and YYREEE (reference sequence). CDR3 length: 15 amino acids. Trimming left V 0 bases short and J 1 base short, with 7 bases between. As DNA, the CDR3 is TGTGCCAGCAGCTTGGACAGCGGGAACACCGGGGAGCTGTTTTTT. Amino acids: CASSLDSGNTGELFF.

The chain joins TRBV5-4 to TRBJ1-1; a weak D match, TRBD1 (5 bases). The CDR3 has 15 amino acids. Trimming stripped 3 bases from V and 5 bases from J, with 17 bases between. Germline CDR1 and CDR2: SGHNT and YYREEE (reference sequence). The CDR3 coding sequence is TGTGCCAGCAGCTCGGGACCCGGGGCGGGAACTGAAGCTTTCTTT. Encoded protein: CASSSGPGAGTEAFF.